The T cell receptor (beta chain) described here comes from a study of response to subunit inactivated influenza vaccine (dated by TCRdb to the late 2010s). Looking at the study overall: To follow how T cells responded to a trivalent subunit inactivated influenza vaccine, the researchers relied on deep quantitative profiling of the T cell receptor repertoire. General findings and caveats noted by the study authors: It was suggested by the authors that each seasonal influenza vaccination may recruit only a limited number of new T cells.

Library method: RT-PCR. TCRdb records Illumina HiSeq 2500 as the sequencer. Through fastp at Q25 and MiXCR, TCRdb rebuilt clones from the public reads, retaining in-frame beta chains. Entries that share a CDR3 protein sequence are merged under the most common genes and DNA. Recorded for this sample are 450,000 to 700,000 distinct CDR3 sequences; around 13% of them occurred a single time. The ten largest clones capture more than 9.5% of the sample. This clonotype has more than one count but fewer than ten. No cognate antigen has been identified for it. The record has no base qualities; no much larger clone is one base away. For CDR1 and CDR2, the germline V gene lists SGHAT and FQNNGV. V and J are trimmed by 3 bases and 0 bases, and the gene matches miss 7 bases of the junction. Taken from cysteine to phenylalanine, the CDR3 has 18 residues. Left in the record is the CDR3 DNA by itself, 54 bases read in frame from the first base.

The sequence links TRBV11-2 to TRBJ2-3; the central 12 bases match TRBD2. Sequenced material: PBMCs from blood, taken approximately 13 days after vaccination. The source of this sequence is a man aged 50 to 60 who received an inactivated influenza vaccine. Donor details come from another sample of the same person, matched by shared clones. The CDR3 reads CASSFPGLAGLSTDTQYF. The bases read TGTGCCAGCAGCTTCCCGGGACTAGCGGGCTTAAGCACAGATACGCAGTATTTT. With the rest looked up from the reference TRBV11-2 and TRBJ2-3 genes rather than sequenced, the full variable domain is EAGVAQSPRYKIIEKRQSVAFWCNPISGHATLYWYQQILGQGPKLLIQFQNNGVVDDSQLPKDRFSAERLKGVDSTLKIQPAKLEDSAVYLCASSFPGLAGLSTDTQYFGPGTRLTVL.